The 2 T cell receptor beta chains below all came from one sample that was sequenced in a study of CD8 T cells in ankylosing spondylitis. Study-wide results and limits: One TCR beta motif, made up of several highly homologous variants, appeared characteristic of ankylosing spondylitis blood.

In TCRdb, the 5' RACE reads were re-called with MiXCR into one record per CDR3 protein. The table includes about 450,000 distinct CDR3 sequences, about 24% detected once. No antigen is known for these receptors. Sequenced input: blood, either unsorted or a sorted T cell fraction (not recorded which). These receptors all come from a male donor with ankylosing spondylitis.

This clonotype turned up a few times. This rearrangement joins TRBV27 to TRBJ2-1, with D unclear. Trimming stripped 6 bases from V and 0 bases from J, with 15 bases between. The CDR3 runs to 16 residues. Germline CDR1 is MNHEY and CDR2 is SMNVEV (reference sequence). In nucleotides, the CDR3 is TGTGCCAGCAGGAAATTTCTATTGTCCTCCTACAATGAGCAGTTCTTC. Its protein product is CASRKFLLSSYNEQFF.

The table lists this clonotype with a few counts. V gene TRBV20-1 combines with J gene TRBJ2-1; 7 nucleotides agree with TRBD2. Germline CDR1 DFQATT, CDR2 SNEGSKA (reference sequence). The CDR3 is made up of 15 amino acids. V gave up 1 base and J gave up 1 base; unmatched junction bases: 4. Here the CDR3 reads CSARAASGSYNEQFF. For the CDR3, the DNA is TGCAGTGCTAGAGCTGCTAGCGGTTCCTACAATGAGCAGTTCTTC.